This paragraph covers one TCR beta chain sequence. The antigen is undetermined. This table comes from immunoSEQ multiplex PCR, and its TCRdb copy is limited to in-frame clones, with some not included. This table holds some 100,000 clones, about nine tenths found once. The CDR3 has 16 residues. The V gene's germline CDR1 is MGHRA and CDR2 YSYEKL. Trimming removed 4 bases at V and 5 bases at J, with 20 bases between. This sample was included in a study of T cell responses to AZD1222 COVID-19 vaccine. Overall study results and limits: The CD4 TCRs associated with vaccination extended across spike and predominated at 160-218 and 743-854.

This sequence was found in an adult in good health. The starting material was peripheral blood, obtained on day 0 of AZD1222 vaccination. This rearrangement joins TRBV4-1 to TRBJ1-2; the D is unclear. The CDR3 DNA reads TGCGCCAGCAGCCGAGGCCCTAGTGGGTCGGGATATGGCTACACCTTC. Amino acid sequence: CASSRGPSGSGYGYTF.